The present T cell receptor beta chain was sequenced within a study of CD8 T cells in ankylosing spondylitis. General study results and limits: Some motif variants were previously reported in reactive arthritis synovial fluid and blood. Disease-linked clones displayed a CD8+ phenotype and appeared relatively rarely in peripheral blood. Disease-linked clones were reportedly significantly enriched in matched ankylosing spondylitis synovial fluid. Characteristic of ankylosing spondylitis blood, it appeared, was a TCR beta motif comprising 7 to 9 highly homologous variants.

This clonotype was picked up many times. Its antigen is not known. For TCR beta, libraries came from quantitative 5'-RACE with molecular barcodes. TCRdb used MiXCR to reprocess the 5' RACE reads, holding one entry per CDR3 protein. Here the sample spans about 220,000 distinct CDR3 sequences, just under 7.5% being singletons. The TCR originated in a male donor with ankylosing spondylitis. Input material: blood, either unsorted or a sorted T cell fraction (not recorded which).

CDR3 nucleotide sequence: TGCAGCGTTCCTCATCCTAGCTACAATGAGCAGTTCTTC. It encodes CSVPHPSYNEQFF. This sequence joins TRBV29-1 and TRBJ2-1; D unclear. Looked up from germline, CDR1 is SQVTM and CDR2 is ANQGSEA. The CDR3 totals 13 residues. Trimming shortened V by 5 bases and J by 3 bases, and 11 bases separated the two germline ends.